These T cell receptor beta chains were read from a single sample in a study of blood T cell repertoires in COVID-19. The protocol was immunoSEQ multiplex PCR, while the TCRdb copy is restricted to in-frame clones and leaves out a portion. The repertoire holds 230,000 or so clones, with around 88% as singletons. Sequenced: PBMCs or T cells enriched from blood (not recorded which). These receptors originate from a middle-aged woman with acute COVID-19. CDR3s include the opening cysteine and the closing phenylalanine or tryptophan. A D gene is named only where the DNA matches it firmly. Part of the rows lack a size; the others show once, few, many or a class for expanded clones.

D gene: TRBD2
V gene: TRBV11-3
clone size: .
J gene: TRBJ2-1
CDR3 protein: CASSPVPGLAGGEQFF
CDR3 DNA: TGTGCCAGCAGCCCAGTTCCGGGACTAGCGGGAGGTGAGCAGTTCTTC

D gene: .
V gene: TRBV18
clone size: .
J gene: TRBJ1-2
CDR3 protein: CASSPPRVNYGYTF
CDR3 DNA: TGTGCCAGCTCACCACCCCGGGTTAACTATGGCTACACCTTC

D gene: .
V gene: TRBV6-5
clone size: .
J gene: TRBJ2-1
CDR3 protein: CASSYTGPPRDEQFF
CDR3 DNA: TGTGCCAGCAGTTACACTGGACCGCCCAGGGATGAGCAGTTCTTC

D gene: .
V gene: TRBV4-1
clone size: .
J gene: TRBJ2-7
CDR3 protein: CASSQDSGLSSYEQYF
CDR3 DNA: TGCGCCAGCAGCCAAGATTCAGGGCTGAGCTCCTACGAGCAGTACTTC

D gene: TRBD1
V gene: TRBV24-1
clone size: .
J gene: TRBJ1-2
CDR3 protein: CATSDVSRGNGYTF
CDR3 DNA: TGTGCCACCAGTGATGTGAGCAGGGGGAATGGCTACACCTTC

D gene: TRBD1
V gene: TRBV2
clone size: .
J gene: TRBJ1-2
CDR3 protein: CASSATGTGEGYTF
CDR3 DNA: TGTGCCAGCAGTGCTACCGGGACAGGGGAAGGCTACACCTTC

D gene: TRBD2
V gene: TRBV5-1
clone size: .
J gene: TRBJ2-3
CDR3 protein: CASRTAGGTDTQYF
CDR3 DNA: TGCGCCAGCAGGACAGCGGGGGGCACAGATACGCAGTATTTT

D gene: TRBD2
V gene: TRBV5-5
clone size: .
J gene: TRBJ2-2
CDR3 protein: CASSITSGRAITGELFF
CDR3 DNA: TGTGCCAGCAGCATTACTAGCGGGAGGGCGATCACCGGGGAGCTGTTTTTT

D gene: TRBD2
V gene: TRBV5-1
clone size: .
J gene: TRBJ2-3
CDR3 protein: CASSFTSGRGADTQYF
CDR3 DNA: TGCGCCAGCAGCTTTACTAGCGGGAGAGGCGCAGATACGCAGTATTTT

D gene: TRBD1
V gene: TRBV11-3
clone size: .
J gene: TRBJ1-4
CDR3 protein: CASSILTGAGEKLFF
CDR3 DNA: TGTGCCAGCAGCATCCTGACAGGGGCAGGTGAAAAACTGTTTTTT

D gene: .
V gene: TRBV11-2
clone size: .
J gene: TRBJ1-2
CDR3 protein: CASSLGLYYGYTF
CDR3 DNA: TGTGCCAGCAGCTTGGGCCTTTATTATGGCTACACCTTC

D gene: TRBD1
V gene: TRBV3-1/TRBV3-2
clone size: .
J gene: TRBJ1-6
CDR3 protein: CASSLGQGNSPLHF
CDR3 DNA: TGTGCCAGCAGCCTGGGACAGGGAAATTCACCCCTCCACTTT

D gene: .
V gene: TRBV18
clone size: .
J gene: TRBJ2-5
CDR3 protein: CASSPEGVRGSETQYF
CDR3 DNA: TGTGCCAGCTCACCAGAGGGAGTGAGAGGGTCGGAGACCCAGTACTTC

D gene: .
V gene: TRBV2
clone size: .
J gene: TRBJ1-5
CDR3 protein: CASRQSNQPQHF
CDR3 DNA: TGTGCCAGCAGACAGAGCAATCAGCCCCAGCATTTT

D gene: .
V gene: TRBV9
clone size: .
J gene: TRBJ2-3
CDR3 protein: CASRPNGVLDTQYF
CDR3 DNA: TGTGCCAGCAGACCTAACGGGGTACTAGATACGCAGTATTTT

D gene: .
V gene: TRBV11-2
clone size: .
J gene: TRBJ1-6
CDR3 protein: CASSLSGSPLHF
CDR3 DNA: TGTGCCAGCAGCTTATCGGGGTCACCCCTCCACTTT

D gene: TRBD1
V gene: TRBV29-1
clone size: .
J gene: TRBJ1-1
CDR3 protein: CRAGGTEAFF
CDR3 DNA: TGCAGGGCAGGGGGCACTGAAGCTTTCTTT

D gene: TRBD2
V gene: TRBV24-1
clone size: .
J gene: TRBJ2-5
CDR3 protein: CATSDQAGAETQYF
CDR3 DNA: TGTGCCACCAGTGATCAAGCGGGAGCGGAGACCCAGTACTTC

D gene: .
V gene: TRBV6-5
clone size: .
J gene: TRBJ2-1
CDR3 protein: CASSYFQGKANNEQFF
CDR3 DNA: TGTGCCAGCAGTTACTTTCAGGGAAAGGCTAACAATGAGCAGTTCTTC

D gene: TRBD2
V gene: TRBV5-4
clone size: once
J gene: TRBJ2-5
CDR3 protein: CASSLGLAGGETQYF
CDR3 DNA: TGTGCCAGCAGCTTGGGGCTAGCGGGGGGAGAGACCCAGTACTTC

D gene: TRBD1
V gene: TRBV6-2/TRBV6-3
clone size: few
J gene: TRBJ1-5
CDR3 protein: CASSLWGTGDQPQHF
CDR3 DNA: TGTGCCAGCAGCCTATGGGGGACAGGAGATCAGCCCCAGCATTTT

D gene: TRBD1
V gene: TRBV6-5
clone size: .
J gene: TRBJ1-2
CDR3 protein: CASSSPRSAGGGGYTF
CDR3 DNA: TGTGCCAGCAGTTCCCCGAGATCGGCAGGGGGTGGTGGCTACACCTTC

D gene: .
V gene: TRBV5-8
clone size: .
J gene: TRBJ1-1
CDR3 protein: CASRYGQAEAFF
CDR3 DNA: TGTGCCAGCAGATACGGACAAGCTGAAGCTTTCTTT

D gene: .
V gene: TRBV9
clone size: .
J gene: TRBJ1-5
CDR3 protein: CASSYTGVNQPQHF
CDR3 DNA: TGTGCCAGCAGCTATACAGGAGTCAATCAGCCCCAGCATTTT

D gene: .
V gene: TRBV29-1
clone size: once
J gene: TRBJ2-3
CDR3 protein: CSVDGGGWADTQYF
CDR3 DNA: TGCAGCGTTGATGGGGGCGGGTGGGCAGATACGCAGTATTTT

D gene: TRBD1
V gene: TRBV9
clone size: .
J gene: TRBJ2-5
CDR3 protein: CASSVHRGPQETQYF
CDR3 DNA: TGTGCCAGCAGCGTGCACAGGGGGCCCCAAGAGACCCAGTACTTC

D gene: .
V gene: TRBV7-6
clone size: few
J gene: TRBJ2-1
CDR3 protein: CASSLGAGSGAEQFF
CDR3 DNA: TGTGCCAGCAGCTTAGGGGCAGGGTCTGGTGCTGAGCAGTTCTTC

D gene: .
V gene: TRBV7-6
clone size: .
J gene: TRBJ2-2
CDR3 protein: CASSRRRGFSDDTGELFF
CDR3 DNA: TGTGCCAGCAGCCGACGAAGGGGGTTTAGTGACGACACCGGGGAGCTGTTTTTT

D gene: TRBD2
V gene: TRBV12-3/TRBV12-4
clone size: once
J gene: TRBJ2-1
CDR3 protein: CASSSQAGGEQFF
CDR3 DNA: TGTGCCAGCAGCTCTCAGGCGGGGGGTGAGCAGTTCTTC

D gene: TRBD2
V gene: TRBV5-4
clone size: .
J gene: TRBJ2-1
CDR3 protein: CASRLRTSDREQFF
CDR3 DNA: TGTGCCAGCAGATTAAGGACTAGCGACAGAGAGCAGTTCTTC

D gene: .
V gene: TRBV6-5
clone size: .
J gene: TRBJ2-2
CDR3 protein: CASVVPGTGELFF
CDR3 DNA: TGTGCCAGCGTCGTCCCAGGGACCGGGGAGCTGTTTTTT

D gene: TRBD1
V gene: TRBV19
clone size: .
J gene: TRBJ1-1
CDR3 protein: CASSHQGAGNTEAFF
CDR3 DNA: TGTGCCAGTAGTCATCAGGGGGCAGGGAACACTGAAGCTTTCTTT

D gene: .
V gene: TRBV14
clone size: few
J gene: TRBJ2-1
CDR3 protein: CASSLTGSPAYNEQFF
CDR3 DNA: TGTGCCAGCAGCCTTACGGGGTCGCCCGCCTACAATGAGCAGTTCTTC

D gene: .
V gene: TRBV5-1
clone size: .
J gene: TRBJ1-2
CDR3 protein: CASSLNGREGYGYTF
CDR3 DNA: TGCGCCAGCAGCTTGAATGGCAGGGAGGGATATGGCTACACCTTC

D gene: .
V gene: TRBV9
clone size: .
J gene: TRBJ2-3
CDR3 protein: CASSVGGSTDTQYF
CDR3 DNA: TGTGCCAGCAGCGTAGGAGGCAGCACAGATACGCAGTATTTT

D gene: TRBD1
V gene: TRBV14
clone size: .
J gene: TRBJ2-3
CDR3 protein: CASSPWTGGADTQYF
CDR3 DNA: TGTGCCAGCAGCCCCTGGACAGGGGGCGCAGATACGCAGTATTTT

D gene: TRBD1
V gene: TRBV27
clone size: .
J gene: TRBJ2-7
CDR3 protein: CASTISGTGGIEQYF
CDR3 DNA: TGTGCCAGCACCATATCAGGGACAGGGGGCATCGAGCAGTACTTC

D gene: .
V gene: TRBV20-1
clone size: .
J gene: TRBJ2-1
CDR3 protein: CSASMSLGGNYNEQFF
CDR3 DNA: TGCAGTGCTAGTATGTCCCTAGGGGGAAATTACAATGAGCAGTTCTTC

D gene: TRBD2
V gene: TRBV6-4
clone size: .
J gene: TRBJ2-1
CDR3 protein: CASSLTSGFYNEQFF
CDR3 DNA: TGTGCCAGCAGTTTGACTAGCGGCTTTTACAATGAGCAGTTCTTC

D gene: .
V gene: TRBV27
clone size: .
J gene: TRBJ2-3
CDR3 protein: CATMTGSTDTQYF
CDR3 DNA: TGTGCCACCATGACAGGCTCCACAGATACGCAGTATTTT

D gene: .
V gene: TRBV5-1
clone size: .
J gene: TRBJ1-1
CDR3 protein: CASSLAPGMNTEAFF
CDR3 DNA: TGCGCCAGCAGCTTGGCGCCGGGGATGAACACTGAAGCTTTCTTT

D gene: .
V gene: TRBV6-1
clone size: .
J gene: TRBJ2-4
CDR3 protein: CASSEVRGNIQYF
CDR3 DNA: TGTGCCAGCAGTGAAGTGCGAGGAAACATTCAGTACTTC

D gene: TRBD1
V gene: TRBV10-1
clone size: .
J gene: TRBJ1-2
CDR3 protein: CASSPDRVYGYTF
CDR3 DNA: TGCGCCAGCAGTCCGGACAGGGTCTATGGCTACACCTTC

D gene: .
V gene: TRBV7-2
clone size: .
J gene: TRBJ1-4
CDR3 protein: CASSSSLRGSNEKLFF
CDR3 DNA: TGTGCCAGCAGCTCGAGCCTCCGCGGGTCTAATGAAAAACTGTTTTTT

D gene: .
V gene: TRBV5-5
clone size: .
J gene: TRBJ2-5
CDR3 protein: CASSLTRRETQYF
CDR3 DNA: TGTGCCAGCAGCTTAACTAGAAGGGAGACCCAGTACTTC

D gene: TRBD1
V gene: TRBV27
clone size: few
J gene: TRBJ1-1
CDR3 protein: CASSPNRTGGKRSEAFF
CDR3 DNA: TGTGCCAGCAGTCCTAACCGGACAGGGGGCAAGCGGTCTGAAGCTTTCTTT

D gene: .
V gene: TRBV4-1
clone size: .
J gene: TRBJ1-1
CDR3 protein: CASSQDETVEAFF
CDR3 DNA: TGCGCCAGCAGCCAAGATGAGACAGTTGAAGCTTTCTTT

D gene: .
V gene: TRBV27
clone size: once
J gene: TRBJ1-1
CDR3 protein: CASSLMGGNTEAFF
CDR3 DNA: TGTGCCAGCAGTTTAATGGGGGGGAACACTGAAGCTTTCTTT

D gene: .
V gene: TRBV5-4
clone size: .
J gene: TRBJ2-7
CDR3 protein: CASSLEPLTYEQYF
CDR3 DNA: TGTGCCAGCAGCTTGGAACCCCTAACCTACGAGCAGTACTTC